These 6 T cell receptor beta chains were all obtained from the same sample, sequenced in a study of cytomegalovirus exposure and HLA in healthy donors. It was with 60 Vbeta and 13 Jbeta primers that the PCR ran. Some clones are missing from TCRdb's copy, which holds only in-frame ones; the method was immunoSEQ multiplex PCR. The repertoire includes tens of thousands of clones, just under 80% of them detected once, and about 4.4% sits in the top ten. Sequencing input: PBMCs. The receptors originated from a male donor in good health and CMV-seropositive.

This clone was counted once. The chain combines TRBV27 with TRBJ2-7, with D possibly TRBD1 on 7 matching bases. Germline CDR1 MNHEY, CDR2 SMNVEV (reference sequence). The CDR3 has 15 residues. Between the trimmed V and J ends, which lost 5 bases and 3 bases, there was a span of 17 bases. As DNA, the CDR3 is TGTGCCAGCAGTCGCGGGACAGCTCCTTACTACGAGCAGTACTTC. Its protein product is CASSRGTAPYYEQYF.

This rearrangement joins TRBV2 to TRBJ2-1, with TRBD1 matching over 9 bases. V shed 5 bases and J 6 bases; nucleotides not matched to a gene: 8. Germline loops: CDR1 SNHLY, CDR2 FYNNEI. The CDR3 is made up of 15 amino acids. Here the CDR3 reads CASSNLGTGPNEQFF. DNA of the CDR3: TGTGCCAGCAGTAATCTCGGGACAGGGCCCAATGAGCAGTTCTTC.

V and J are TRBV28 and TRBJ2-3; tentative D call: TRBD1 (5 bases). The V gene lost 8 bases and the J gene lost 4 bases, with 22 bases spanning the gap. Germline V gene sequence: CDR1 MDHEN, CDR2 SYDVKM. The CDR3 consists of 16 residues. The CDR3 sequence is CASPKELGVPSDTQYF. The CDR3 DNA reads as TGTGCCAGCCCTAAGGAGTTAGGGGTCCCCTCAGATACGCAGTATTTT.

V usage is TRBV6-4 and J usage is TRBJ2-3; D gene unclear. This CDR3 is 13 amino acids long. Germline lookup yields CDR1 MRHNA and CDR2 SNTAGT. V was trimmed by 5 bases and J by 5 bases, leaving 11 bases between them. Written as DNA, the CDR3 is TGTGCCAGCAGTCCGGATCAGCGAGATACGCAGTATTTT. As protein: CASSPDQRDTQYF.

V and J are TRBV30 and TRBJ2-1, with TRBD2 matching over 9 bases. After removal of 5 bases from V and 4 bases from J, the junction contained 9 bases not matched to a gene. Per the germline V gene, CDR1 is GTSNPN and CDR2 is SVGIG (reference sequence). There are 15 residues in the CDR3. CDR3 residues: CAWGLAGYSYNEQFF. The CDR3 nucleotides read TGTGCCTGGGGCCTAGCGGGGTACTCGTACAATGAGCAGTTCTTC.

This rearrangement joins TRBV19 to TRBJ2-3; D remains ambiguous. CDR1 and CDR2 (germline): LNHDA, SQIVND (reference sequence). The CDR3 is 12 amino acids. V lost 4 bases to trimming and J lost 3 bases, with 5 bases between them. CDR3 in DNA: TGTGCCAGTAGTAAGAGGACAGATACGCAGTATTTT. Residues: CASSKRTDTQYF.